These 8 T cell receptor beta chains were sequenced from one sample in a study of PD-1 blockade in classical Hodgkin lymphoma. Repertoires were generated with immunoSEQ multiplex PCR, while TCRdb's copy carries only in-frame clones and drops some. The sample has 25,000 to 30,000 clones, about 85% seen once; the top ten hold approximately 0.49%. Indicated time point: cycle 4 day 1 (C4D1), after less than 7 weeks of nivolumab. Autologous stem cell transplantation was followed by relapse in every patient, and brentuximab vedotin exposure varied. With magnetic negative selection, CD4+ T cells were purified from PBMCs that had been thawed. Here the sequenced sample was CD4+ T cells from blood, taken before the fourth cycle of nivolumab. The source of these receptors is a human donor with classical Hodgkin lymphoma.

The CDR3 here is CASSREGTGAYEQYF. DNA for the CDR3: TGCGCCAGCAGCCGAGAGGGGACAGGGGCCTACGAGCAGTACTTC. The V call is TRBV4-1, the J call TRBJ2-5; TRBD1 agrees at 10 bases. TRBJ2-7 explains the end of the DNA better; the J call may be wrong. This CDR3 is built from 15 residues. CDR1 is MGHRA, CDR2 YSYEKL, per germline.

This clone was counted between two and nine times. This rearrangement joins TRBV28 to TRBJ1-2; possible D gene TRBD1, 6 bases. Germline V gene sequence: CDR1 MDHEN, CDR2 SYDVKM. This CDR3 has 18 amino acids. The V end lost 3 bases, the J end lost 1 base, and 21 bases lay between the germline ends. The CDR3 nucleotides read TGTGCCAGCAGTTTTAGAGCACAGGGCCGACGATATAACTATGGCTACACCTTC. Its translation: CASSFRAQGRRYNYGYTF.

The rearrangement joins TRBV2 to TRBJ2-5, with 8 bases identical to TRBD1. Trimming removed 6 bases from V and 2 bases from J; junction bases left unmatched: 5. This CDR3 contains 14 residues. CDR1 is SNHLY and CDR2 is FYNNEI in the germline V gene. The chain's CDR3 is CASSETGAQETQYF. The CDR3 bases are TGTGCCAGCAGCGAGACAGGGGCACAAGAGACCCAGTACTTC.

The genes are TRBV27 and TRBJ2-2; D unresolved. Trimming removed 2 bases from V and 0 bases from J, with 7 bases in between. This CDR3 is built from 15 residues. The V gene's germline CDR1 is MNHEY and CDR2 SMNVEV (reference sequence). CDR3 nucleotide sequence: TGTGCCAGCAGTTTACAGCATCCGAACACCGGGGAGCTGTTTTTT. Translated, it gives CASSLQHPNTGELFF.

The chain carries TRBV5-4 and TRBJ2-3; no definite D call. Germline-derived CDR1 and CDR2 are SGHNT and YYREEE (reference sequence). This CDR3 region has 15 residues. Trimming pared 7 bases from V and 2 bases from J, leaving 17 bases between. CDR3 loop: CASAASAKPTDTQYF. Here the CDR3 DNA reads TGTGCCAGCGCCGCCTCTGCCAAGCCCACAGATACGCAGTATTTT.

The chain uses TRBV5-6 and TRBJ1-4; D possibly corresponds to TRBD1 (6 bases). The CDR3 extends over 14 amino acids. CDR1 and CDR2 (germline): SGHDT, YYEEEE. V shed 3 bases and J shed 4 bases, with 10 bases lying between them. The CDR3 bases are TGTGCCAGCAGCTGGTGGACAGTTAATGAAAAACTGTTTTTT. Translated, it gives CASSWWTVNEKLFF.

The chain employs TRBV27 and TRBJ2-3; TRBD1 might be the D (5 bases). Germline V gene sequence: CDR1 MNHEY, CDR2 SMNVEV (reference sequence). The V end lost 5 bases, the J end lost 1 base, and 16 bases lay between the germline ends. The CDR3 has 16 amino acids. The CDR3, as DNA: TGTGCCAGCAGTCCGATCGGGTCACAGGGCACAGATACGCAGTATTTT. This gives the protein CASSPIGSQGTDTQYF.

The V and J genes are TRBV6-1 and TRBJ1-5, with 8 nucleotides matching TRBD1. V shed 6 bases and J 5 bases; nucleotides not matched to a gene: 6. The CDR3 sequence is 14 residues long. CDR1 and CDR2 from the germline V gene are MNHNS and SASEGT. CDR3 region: CASRDRAVYQPQHF. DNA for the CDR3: TGTGCCAGCAGGGACAGGGCTGTGTATCAGCCCCAGCATTTT.